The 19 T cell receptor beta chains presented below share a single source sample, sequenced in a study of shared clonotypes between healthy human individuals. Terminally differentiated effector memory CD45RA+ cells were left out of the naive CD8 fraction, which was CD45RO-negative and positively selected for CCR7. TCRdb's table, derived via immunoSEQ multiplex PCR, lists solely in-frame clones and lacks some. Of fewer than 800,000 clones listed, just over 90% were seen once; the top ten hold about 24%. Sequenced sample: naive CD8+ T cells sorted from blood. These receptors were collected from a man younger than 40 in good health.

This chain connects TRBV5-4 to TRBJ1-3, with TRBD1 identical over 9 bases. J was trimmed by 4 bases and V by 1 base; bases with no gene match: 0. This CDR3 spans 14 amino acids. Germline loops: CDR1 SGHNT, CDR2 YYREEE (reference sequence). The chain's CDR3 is CASSLTGGGNTIYF. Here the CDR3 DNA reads TGTGCCAGCAGCTTGACAGGGGGCGGAAACACCATATATTTT.

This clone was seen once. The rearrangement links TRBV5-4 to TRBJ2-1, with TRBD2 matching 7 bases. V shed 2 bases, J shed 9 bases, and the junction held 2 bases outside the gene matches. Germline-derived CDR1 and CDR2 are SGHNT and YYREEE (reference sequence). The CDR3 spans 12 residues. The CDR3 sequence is CASSFLAGEQFF. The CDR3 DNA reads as TGTGCCAGCAGCTTCTTAGCGGGTGAGCAGTTCTTC. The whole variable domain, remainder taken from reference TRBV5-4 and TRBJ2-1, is ETGVTQSPTHLIKTRGQQVTLRCSSQSGHNTVSWYQQALGQGPQFIFQYYREEENGRGNFPPRFSGLQFPNYSSELNVNALELDDSALYLCASSFLAGEQFFGPGTRLTVL.

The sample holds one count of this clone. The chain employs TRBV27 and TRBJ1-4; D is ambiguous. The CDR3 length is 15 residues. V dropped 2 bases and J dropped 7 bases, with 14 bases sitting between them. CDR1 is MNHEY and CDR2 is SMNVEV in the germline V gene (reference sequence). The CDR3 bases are TGTGCCAGCAGTTTAAGGCCCTCCGGAGGTGAAAAACTGTTTTTT. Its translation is CASSLRPSGGEKLFF.

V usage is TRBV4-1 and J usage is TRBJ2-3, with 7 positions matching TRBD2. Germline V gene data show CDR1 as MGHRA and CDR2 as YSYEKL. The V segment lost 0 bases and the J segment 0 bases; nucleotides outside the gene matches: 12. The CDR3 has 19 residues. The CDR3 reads CASSQEGTYRGVSTDTQYF. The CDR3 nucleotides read TGCGCCAGCAGCCAAGAGGGGACCTATCGGGGGGTTAGCACAGATACGCAGTATTTT.

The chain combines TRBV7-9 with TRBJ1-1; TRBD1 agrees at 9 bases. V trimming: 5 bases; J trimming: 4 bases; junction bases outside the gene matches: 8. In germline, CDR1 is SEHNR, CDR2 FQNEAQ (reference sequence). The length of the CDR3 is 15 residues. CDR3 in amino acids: CASSPPGTGTTEAFF. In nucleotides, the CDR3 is TGTGCCAGCAGCCCCCCCGGGACAGGGACCACTGAAGCTTTCTTT.

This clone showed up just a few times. The CDR3 bases are TGTGCCAGCAGTGAAGCGGCAGATGGGGGCTATGGCTACACCTTC. It yields the protein CASSEAADGGYGYTF. The rearrangement uses TRBV6-1 and TRBJ1-2; a weak D match, TRBD1 (5 bases). Germline V gene data show CDR1 as MNHNS and CDR2 as SASEGT. The CDR3 has 15 amino acids. V dropped 0 bases and J dropped 4 bases, with 12 bases sitting between them.

In DNA form, the CDR3 reads TGTGCCAGCAGCTTAGCACCCGGGGAGCTGTTTTTT. This codes for CASSLAPGELFF. The chain links TRBV7-9 to TRBJ2-2; no reliable D call. The germline V gene encodes CDR1 SEHNR and CDR2 FQNEAQ (reference sequence). CDR3 length: 12 amino acids. Trimming took 0 bases from V and 6 from J, leaving 2 bases between them.

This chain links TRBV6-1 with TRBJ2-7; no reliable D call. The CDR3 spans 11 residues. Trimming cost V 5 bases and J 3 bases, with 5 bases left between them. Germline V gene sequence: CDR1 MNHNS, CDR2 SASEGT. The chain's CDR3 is CASSLDYEQYF. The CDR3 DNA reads TGTGCCAGCAGTTTGGACTACGAGCAGTACTTC.

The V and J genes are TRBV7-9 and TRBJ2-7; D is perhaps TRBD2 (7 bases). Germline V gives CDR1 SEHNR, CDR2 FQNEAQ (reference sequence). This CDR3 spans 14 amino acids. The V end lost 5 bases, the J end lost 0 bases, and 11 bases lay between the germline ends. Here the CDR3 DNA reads TGTGCCAGCAGCGGCGGGGGCGCCTCCTACGAGCAGTACTTC. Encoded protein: CASSGGGASYEQYF.

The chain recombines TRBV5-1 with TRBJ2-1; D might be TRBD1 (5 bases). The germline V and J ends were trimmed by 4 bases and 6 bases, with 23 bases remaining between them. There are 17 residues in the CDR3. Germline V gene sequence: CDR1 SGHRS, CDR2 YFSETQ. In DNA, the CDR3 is TGCGCCAGCAGCCCCGGTGGGCAGGGCTTCACTCCCAATGAGCAGTTCTTC. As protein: CASSPGGQGFTPNEQFF.

The CDR3 DNA is TGCAGCGCGACTAACAGGGACACTGAAGCTTTCTTT. This encodes CSATNRDTEAFF. The chain joins TRBV29-1 to TRBJ1-1, with TRBD1 as a possible D gene (6 bases). This CDR3 has 12 amino acids. Germline V lookup: CDR1 SQVTM, CDR2 ANQGSEA. Trimming stripped 7 bases from V and 3 bases from J, with 12 bases between.

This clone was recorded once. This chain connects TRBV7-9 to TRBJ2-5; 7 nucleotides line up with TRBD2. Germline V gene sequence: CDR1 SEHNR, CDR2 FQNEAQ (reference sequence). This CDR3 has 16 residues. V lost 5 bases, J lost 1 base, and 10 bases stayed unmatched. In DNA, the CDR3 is TGTGCCAGCAGCCAGCGGGACTCCGAGCGCCAAGAGACCCAGTACTTC. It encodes CASSQRDSERQETQYF.

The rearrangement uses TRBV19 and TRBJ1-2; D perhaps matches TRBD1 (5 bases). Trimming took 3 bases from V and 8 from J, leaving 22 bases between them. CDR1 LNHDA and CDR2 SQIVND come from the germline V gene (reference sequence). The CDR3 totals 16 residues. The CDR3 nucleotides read TGTGCCAGTAGTATTGGGGACTTCGGGTTAGGTATCGGCTACACCTTC. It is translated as CASSIGDFGLGIGYTF.

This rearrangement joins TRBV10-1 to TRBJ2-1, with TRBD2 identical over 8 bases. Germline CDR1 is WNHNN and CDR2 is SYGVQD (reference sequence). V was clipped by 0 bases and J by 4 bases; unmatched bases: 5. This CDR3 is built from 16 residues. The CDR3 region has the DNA TGCGCCAGCAGTGAGTCGGTAGCGGGGACTTACAATGAGCAGTTCTTC. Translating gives CASSESVAGTYNEQFF.

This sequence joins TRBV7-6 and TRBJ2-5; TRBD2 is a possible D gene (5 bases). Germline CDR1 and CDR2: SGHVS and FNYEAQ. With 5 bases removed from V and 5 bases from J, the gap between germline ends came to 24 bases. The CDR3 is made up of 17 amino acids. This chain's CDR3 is CASSLGLAPRFGETQYF. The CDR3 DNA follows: TGTGCCAGCAGCCTAGGGTTAGCGCCCCGGTTTGGGGAGACCCAGTACTTC.

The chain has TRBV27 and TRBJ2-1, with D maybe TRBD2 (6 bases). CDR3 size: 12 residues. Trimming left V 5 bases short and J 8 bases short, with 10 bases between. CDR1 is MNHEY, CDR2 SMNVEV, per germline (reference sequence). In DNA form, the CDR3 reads TGTGCCAGCAGTCCAACGGGGGATGAGCAGTTCTTC. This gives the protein CASSPTGDEQFF.

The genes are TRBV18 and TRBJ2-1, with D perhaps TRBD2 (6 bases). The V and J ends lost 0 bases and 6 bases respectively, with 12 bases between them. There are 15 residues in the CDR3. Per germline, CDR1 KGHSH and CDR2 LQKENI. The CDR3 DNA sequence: TGTGCCAGCTCACCACCTGCGGGAATGGTCAATGAGCAGTTCTTC. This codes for CASSPPAGMVNEQFF.

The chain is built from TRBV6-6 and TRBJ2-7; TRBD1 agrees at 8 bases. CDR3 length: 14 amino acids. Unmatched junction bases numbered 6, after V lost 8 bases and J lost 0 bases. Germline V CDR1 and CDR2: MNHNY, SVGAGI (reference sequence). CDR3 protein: CASGLDRGSYEQYF. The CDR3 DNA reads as TGTGCCAGCGGTCTCGACAGGGGCTCCTACGAGCAGTACTTC.

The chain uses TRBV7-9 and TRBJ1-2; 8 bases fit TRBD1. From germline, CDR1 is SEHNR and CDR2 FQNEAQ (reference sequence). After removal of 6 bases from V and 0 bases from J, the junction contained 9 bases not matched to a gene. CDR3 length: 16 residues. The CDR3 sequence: CASSSQGAYSNYGYTF. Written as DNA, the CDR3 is TGTGCCAGCAGTTCTCAGGGGGCCTACTCTAACTATGGCTACACCTTC.